This passage covers 6 T cell receptor beta chains from one sample sequenced in a study of PD-1 blockade in classical Hodgkin lymphoma. Produced via immunoSEQ multiplex PCR; TCRdb's table is partial and in-frame only. This sample has about 110,000 clones, with roughly nine tenths found just once. With no exception, relapse followed autologous stem cell transplantation in all patients, and brentuximab vedotin exposure varied. Sequencing used peripheral blood mononuclear cells (PBMCs), obtained before the second cycle of nivolumab. The receptors shown here come from a human donor with classical Hodgkin lymphoma.

The chain recombines TRBV6-1 with TRBJ2-1; D uncertain. The CDR3 extends over 16 amino acids. Germline V gene sequence: CDR1 MNHNS, CDR2 SASEGT. The V end was cut by 2 bases, the J end by 0 bases, with 11 bases between. In DNA form, the CDR3 reads TGTGCCAGCAGTGAATATAGCAGTAGCTCCTACAATGAGCAGTTCTTC. Its translation: CASSEYSSSSYNEQFF.

This chain links TRBV5-5 with TRBJ2-7, with D unresolved. Germline V CDR1 and CDR2: SGHKS, YYEKEE (reference sequence). The CDR3 runs 15 residues. Trimming took off 1 base at V and 2 bases at J, with 13 bases between the two ends. CDR3 in DNA: TGTGCCAGCAGCTTGAAGAGTTTGGGCACCTACGAGCAGTACTTC. Amino acids: CASSLKSLGTYEQYF.

This clone rates as medium-sized (0.01 to 0.1%). V and J are TRBV7-6 and TRBJ2-7; possibly TRBD1 for D (6 bases). The CDR3 runs 14 residues. The germline V and J ends were trimmed by 4 bases and 2 bases, with 12 bases remaining between them. Looked up from germline, CDR1 is SGHVS and CDR2 is FNYEAQ. CDR3 in DNA: TGTGCCAGCAGCTGGGGTACAGGGACCTACGAGCAGTACTTC. This translates into CASSWGTGTYEQYF.

The sample holds a few counts of this clone. V usage is TRBV27 and J usage is TRBJ2-7; 15 positions match TRBD2. Germline CDR1 MNHEY, CDR2 SMNVEV (reference sequence). V shed 2 bases, J shed 3 bases, and the junction held 11 bases outside the gene matches. The CDR3 covers 19 residues. CDR3 amino acids: CASSLGPPGLAGGNYEQYF. The CDR3 coding sequence is TGTGCCAGCAGTTTAGGCCCCCCGGGACTAGCGGGAGGAAACTACGAGCAGTACTTC.

The CDR3 region has the DNA TGCGCCAGCAGCTTGTTTGGTGTGGGCCCGGCTAATGAAAAACTGTTTTTT. Translation: CASSLFGVGPANEKLFF. The chain uses TRBV5-1 and TRBJ1-4, with no clear D. Deletions cut 1 base from V and 3 bases from J, with 16 bases between. Per the germline V gene, CDR1 is SGHRS and CDR2 is YFSETQ. The length of the CDR3 is 17 residues.

CDR3 residues: CASRQGYNEQFF. DNA for the CDR3: TGTGCCAGCAGACAGGGGTACAATGAGCAGTTCTTC. This sequence joins TRBV6-5 and TRBJ2-1; 7 nucleotides line up with TRBD1. CDR1 and CDR2 from the germline V gene are MNHEY and SVGAGI. The trim removed 6 bases at V and 4 bases at J, leaving 0 bases unmatched. The CDR3 is 12 amino acids.